The 3 T cell receptor beta chains in this list originate from one sample, sequenced in a study of high-grade serous ovarian cancer treatment subgroups. Some clones are missing from TCRdb's copy, which holds only in-frame ones; the method was immunoSEQ multiplex PCR. This sample has several thousand clones, with over 55% found just once. Tumor samples were obtained before definitive surgery or chemotherapy. The sequenced material came from tumor tissue. The receptors here all came from a human donor with high-grade serous ovarian cancer.

In this sample, this clone turned up a few times. The chain has TRBV27 and TRBJ2-1; TRBD2 matches 8 bases. The CDR3 loop spans 15 amino acids. Germline CDR1 is MNHEY and CDR2 is SMNVEV (reference sequence). Trimming removed 4 bases from V and 4 bases from J; junction bases left unmatched: 6. The CDR3 is CASSSKRGSYNEQFF. In DNA, the CDR3 is TGTGCCAGCAGTTCTAAGCGGGGGTCGTACAATGAGCAGTTCTTC.

In its sample, this clone was seen a few times. The chain links TRBV7-2 to TRBJ1-3; no definite D call. V shed 7 bases and J shed 9 bases, with 10 bases lying between them. This CDR3 spans 11 amino acids. Germline V gives CDR1 SGHTA, CDR2 FQGNSA. The DNA of the CDR3 is TGTGCCAGCACCGTAGGTGGCACCATATATTTT. Protein: CASTVGGTIYF.

This clone occurred once. The V call is TRBV4-3, the J call TRBJ1-1; D may be TRBD1 (6 bases). There are 18 residues in the CDR3. Per the germline V gene, CDR1 is LGHNA and CDR2 is YSLEER. Trimming stripped 0 bases from V and 0 bases from J, with 17 bases between. The CDR3 loop is CASSQDGGIDRLNTEAFF. Written as DNA, the CDR3 is TGCGCCAGCAGCCAAGATGGGGGGATTGACAGGTTGAACACTGAAGCTTTCTTT.